This T cell receptor (beta chain) stems from a study of CD8+ T cells in alopecia areata. Study information: The drug, oral tofacitinib, was given to treated patients at 5 to 10 mg twice daily.

This clone was detected only a few times. Its matching antigen is unknown. General observations from the study: Lesional scalp displayed greater clonality than normal scalp, most notably in alopecia totalis/universalis. Scalp sample sequencing also detects resident alphabeta T cells of normal skin. Relative to mice, TCR sharing across patients was less clear, a difference possibly HLA-related.

After isolation, RNA underwent reverse transcription to generate cDNA as the sequencing template. Method: immunoSEQ multiplex PCR; TCRdb's copy keeps in-frame clones and lacks some. The table lists about 12,000 clones, more than 50% of them singletons. Individuals with alopecia areata gave both lesional scalp punch biopsies and peripheral blood for collection. Germline CDR1 SGHRS, CDR2 YFSETQ. Trimming stripped 1 base from V and 6 bases from J, with 13 bases between. This CDR3 is built from 14 residues. The specimen was skin. The source is a human donor with alopecia areata. The chain combines TRBV5-1 with TRBJ1-1; D might be TRBD1 (5 bases). DNA for the CDR3: TGCGCCAGCAGCTTGAACGGCCTGGGGGCTGAAGCTTTCTTT. Protein product: CASSLNGLGAEAFF.